The next 17 T cell receptor beta chains were all read from a single sample in a study of patients and donors after allogeneic stem cell transplantation. TCRdb independently ran MiXCR on the RT-PCR reads; one entry per CDR3 protein. The repertoire has hundreds of thousands of distinct CDR3 sequences, around two fifths of them found once; the top ten carry under 14%. The sequenced sample was blood, either unsorted or a sorted T cell fraction (not recorded which). The receptors derive from a human donor who was either an allogeneic HSCT recipient or a stem cell or donor lymphocyte infusion donor (not recorded which). It is not recorded whose cells these are; they may come from a transplant donor.

The CDR3 here is CASSRWDRGREAFF. The CDR3 region has the DNA TGTGCCAGCAGCCGATGGGACAGGGGGCGTGAAGCTTTCTTT. This chain uses TRBV3-1 with TRBJ1-1; 12 bases agree with TRBD1. The ends lost 4 bases at V and 7 bases at J; junction bases unmatched: 4. The CDR3 is 14 residues long. The germline gives CDR1 LGHDT, CDR2 YNNKEL (reference sequence).

The chain carries TRBV6-2 or TRBV6-3 and TRBJ2-7, with unresolved D. The CDR3 is 13 amino acids. The germline CDR1 and CDR2 sequences are MNHEY and SVGEGT. Trimming stripped 3 bases from V and 3 bases from J, with 9 bases between. CDR3 sequence (DNA): TGTGCCAGCAGTTATGGGAACGGCTACGAGCAGTACTTC. It translates to CASSYGNGYEQYF.

The chain links TRBV6-6 to TRBJ1-2; 8 bases match TRBD1. The CDR3 loop spans 16 amino acids. Germline CDR1 and CDR2: MNHNY and SVGAGI (reference sequence). Trimming cost V 6 bases and J 3 bases; bases outside gene matches: 12. The CDR3 loop is CASRARQGIGDYGYTF. The CDR3, as DNA: TGTGCCAGCAGAGCCCGACAGGGGATAGGGGACTATGGCTACACCTTC.

The J gene is TRBJ1-4, the V gene TRBV7-2; maybe TRBD1 (6 bases). Trimming left V 1 base short and J 8 bases short, with 11 bases between. The germline V gene encodes CDR1 SGHTA and CDR2 FQGNSA. The CDR3 has 14 residues. The CDR3 here is CASSLVRGGEKLFF. CDR3 nucleotides: TGTGCCAGCAGCTTAGTCAGGGGAGGGGAAAAACTGTTTTTT.

This clonotype was observed a handful of times. The chain couples TRBV20-1 to TRBJ1-4; TRBD1 matches 8 bases. Unmatched junction bases numbered 5, after V lost 5 bases and J lost 3 bases. The CDR3 has 14 residues. Germline values: CDR1 DFQATT, CDR2 SNEGSKA (reference sequence). The CDR3 region is CSASGTGPNEKLFF. In DNA form, the CDR3 reads TGCAGTGCTTCCGGGACAGGCCCTAATGAAAAACTGTTTTTT.

The sample holds one count of this clonotype. This chain links TRBV28 with TRBJ2-5; tentatively, D is TRBD1 (5 bases). V was pared by 5 bases and J by 9 bases, with 13 bases between. The CDR3 is 12 residues long. Germline loops: CDR1 MDHEN, CDR2 SYDVKM. Here the CDR3 reads CASSVSSRAQYF. The CDR3 DNA follows: TGTGCCAGCAGTGTCTCAAGCAGGGCCCAGTACTTC.

This clonotype was observed a few times. The chain uses TRBV5-1 and TRBJ2-1, with 7 nucleotides matching TRBD2. CDR3 length equals 16 residues. The junction had 11 bases not matched to a gene; V was cut back by 4 bases and J by 4 bases. Germline loops: CDR1 SGHRS, CDR2 YFSETQ. This CDR3 reads CASSRDLAATYNEQFF. DNA for the CDR3: TGCGCCAGCAGCCGGGACCTAGCGGCGACATACAATGAGCAGTTCTTC.

J is TRBJ1-1 and V is TRBV2; TRBD1 might be the D (5 bases). The CDR3 is 13 residues long. V lost 6 bases, J lost 4 bases, and 12 bases lay in between. The germline V gene encodes CDR1 SNHLY and CDR2 FYNNEI. CDR3 sequence: CASRDTGATEAFF. The CDR3, as DNA: TGTGCCAGCAGGGACACGGGAGCCACTGAAGCTTTCTTT.

This clonotype was seen more than once but under ten times. The chain employs TRBV28 and TRBJ1-2; D call uncertain. The germline V and J ends were trimmed by 6 bases and 5 bases, with 13 bases remaining between them. The CDR3 runs 13 residues. Germline lookup yields CDR1 MDHEN and CDR2 SYDVKM. CDR3 protein: CASRSRFGYGYTF. CDR3 sequence (DNA): TGTGCCAGCAGGTCGAGGTTCGGGTATGGCTACACCTTC.

V usage is TRBV12-3 or TRBV12-4 and J usage is TRBJ1-2; possibly TRBD1 for D (6 bases). The V end was cut by 6 bases, the J end by 2 bases, with 7 bases between. The CDR3 totals 12 residues. The CDR3 sequence: CASSGQNYGYTF. CDR3 nucleotides: TGTGCCAGCAGCGGACAGAACTATGGCTACACCTTC.

V and J are TRBV2 and TRBJ2-1; D is perhaps TRBD1 or TRBD2 (5 bases each). Trimming took off 6 bases at V and 7 bases at J, with 10 bases between the two ends. Germline values: CDR1 SNHLY, CDR2 FYNNEI. This CDR3 spans 12 amino acids. The CDR3 sequence is CASRRGSNEQFF. CDR3 in DNA: TGTGCCAGCAGGAGGGGCTCAAATGAGCAGTTCTTC.

The CDR3, as DNA: TGTGCCAGCAGTGAACTCCGTAATTCACCCCTCCACTTT. This encodes CASSELRNSPLHF. The chain recombines TRBV25-1 with TRBJ1-6; D call uncertain. CDR1 MGHDK and CDR2 SYGVNS come from the germline V gene. V was cut by 2 bases and J by 6 bases, with 5 bases left in between. This CDR3 is built from 13 residues.

This chain links TRBV10-3 with TRBJ2-7, with 7 bases lining up with TRBD1. Germline V gene sequence: CDR1 ENHRY, CDR2 SYGVKD. This CDR3 region has 15 residues. Trimming removed 4 bases from V and 4 bases from J; junction bases left unmatched: 10. CDR3 in amino acids: CAISGVMGQTYEQYF. CDR3 nucleotides: TGTGCCATCAGTGGAGTTATGGGACAGACGTACGAGCAGTACTTC.

Concerning this clonotype: This clone may be a read error of a much larger clone one base away. The conserved closing phenylalanine or tryptophan is absent in this CDR3, likely reflecting a read error. The CDR3 DNA reads as TGCGCCAGCAGTGAGTCCGGGCCCAATCAGCCCCAGCATTCT. This gives the protein CASSESGPNQPQHS. This chain connects TRBV10-2 to TRBJ1-5; no reliable D call. CDR1 and CDR2 from the germline V gene are WSHSY and SAAADI. V was cut by 0 bases and J by 3 bases, with 6 bases left in between. The CDR3 sequence is 14 residues long.

This clonotype was detected a few times. The CDR3 DNA reads TGTGCCAGCACCCTTCATGTGGGGGCAAAACTGTTTTTT. It codes for CASTLHVGAKLFF. V and J are TRBV28 and TRBJ1-4; D is possibly TRBD1 (6 bases). V lost 7 bases and J lost 10, with 16 bases in between. The CDR3 length is 13 residues. CDR1 is MDHEN, CDR2 SYDVKM, per germline.

V and J are TRBV7-2 and TRBJ1-4, with 8 bases matching TRBD1. V was clipped by 4 bases and J by 5 bases; unmatched bases: 6. Germline CDR1 SGHTA, CDR2 FQGNSA. The CDR3 covers 15 residues. The CDR3 DNA sequence: TGTGCCAGCAGCTCCTCAGGGGGCGGCAATGAAAAACTGTTTTTT. It translates to CASSSSGGGNEKLFF.

This clonotype was seen more than once but under ten times. The chain uses TRBV6-1 and TRBJ1-4, with no clear D. Trimming took off 6 bases at V and 8 bases at J, with 16 bases between the two ends. The V gene's germline CDR1 is MNHNS and CDR2 SASEGT. The CDR3 extends over 14 amino acids. The CDR3 DNA is TGTGCCAGCAGGGCGGCGCGACGCGTGGAAAAACTGTTTTTT. This translates into CASRAARRVEKLFF.